This TCR beta chain was captured in a study of CD8+CD57+ T cells in acquired aplastic anemia. Genomic DNA provided the template from which TCR beta VDJ and CDR3 profiles were obtained. MiXCR, applied by TCRdb to the reads, yields one record per CDR3 protein. The sample has about 180,000 distinct CDR3 sequences, 45% to 50% seen once. Trimming at V came to 2 bases and at J to 6 bases, leaving 0 bases not matched to a gene. The CDR3 covers 12 residues. CDR1 is SEHNR, CDR2 FQNEAQ, per germline (reference sequence). The V gene is TRBV7-9, the J gene TRBJ2-7; 8 bases agree with TRBD2. The material sequenced was sorted CD4+, CD8+, or CD8+CD57+ T cells (not recorded which) from PBMCs. The receptor was derived from a human donor in good health. The CDR3 nucleotides are TGTGCCAGCAGCTTAACTAGCGGCGAGCAGTACTTC. Translation gives CASSLTSGEQYF. The whole variable domain, filled in from reference TRBV7-9 and TRBJ2-7, reads DTGVSQNPRHKITKRGQNVTFRCDPISEHNRLYWYRQTLGQGPEFLTYFQNEAQLEKSRLLSDRFSAERPKGSFSTLEIQRTEQGDSAMYLCASSLTSGEQYFGPGTRLTVT.